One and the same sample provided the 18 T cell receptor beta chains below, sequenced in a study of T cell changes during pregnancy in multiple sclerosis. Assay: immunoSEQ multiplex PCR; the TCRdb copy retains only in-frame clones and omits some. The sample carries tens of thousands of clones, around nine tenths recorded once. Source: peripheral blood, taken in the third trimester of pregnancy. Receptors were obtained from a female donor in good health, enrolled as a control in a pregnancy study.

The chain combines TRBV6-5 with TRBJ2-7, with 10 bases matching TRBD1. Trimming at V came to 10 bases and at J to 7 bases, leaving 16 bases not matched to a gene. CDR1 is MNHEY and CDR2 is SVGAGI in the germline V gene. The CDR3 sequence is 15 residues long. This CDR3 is CATTAFPGTGVEQYF. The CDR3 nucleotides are TGTGCCACCACCGCCTTTCCCGGGACAGGGGTTGAGCAGTACTTC.

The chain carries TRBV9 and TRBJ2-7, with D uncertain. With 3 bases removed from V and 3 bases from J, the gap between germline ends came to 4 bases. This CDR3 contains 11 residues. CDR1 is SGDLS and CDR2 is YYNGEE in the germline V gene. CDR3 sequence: CASSASYEQYF. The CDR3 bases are TGTGCCAGCAGCGCGAGCTACGAGCAGTACTTC.

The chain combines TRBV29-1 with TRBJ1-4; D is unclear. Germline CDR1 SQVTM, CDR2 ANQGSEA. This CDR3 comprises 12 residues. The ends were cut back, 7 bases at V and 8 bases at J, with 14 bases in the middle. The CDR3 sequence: CSAGRHLEKLFF. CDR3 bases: TGCAGCGCCGGGAGACACCTCGAAAAACTGTTTTTT.

The CDR3 sequence is CASSLAPDSAYEQYF. The CDR3 region has the DNA TGTGCCAGCAGCTTAGCCCCCGACAGTGCCTACGAGCAGTACTTC. This chain connects TRBV11-2 to TRBJ2-7; weak D call: TRBD1 (5 bases). The CDR3 has 15 amino acids. V was trimmed by 1 base and J by 2 bases, leaving 12 bases between them. Germline loops: CDR1 SGHAT, CDR2 FQNNGV.

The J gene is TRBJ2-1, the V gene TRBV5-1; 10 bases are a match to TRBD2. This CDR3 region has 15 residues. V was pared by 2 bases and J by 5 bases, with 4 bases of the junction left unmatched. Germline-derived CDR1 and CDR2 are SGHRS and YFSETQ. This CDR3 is CASSFGLAGDNEQFF. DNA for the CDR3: TGCGCCAGCAGCTTTGGGCTAGCGGGAGACAATGAGCAGTTCTTC. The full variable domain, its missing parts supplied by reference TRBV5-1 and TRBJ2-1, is KAGVTQTPRYLIKTRGQQVTLSCSPISGHRSVSWYQQTPGQGLQFLFEYFSETQRNKGNFPGRFSGRQFSNSRSEMNVSTLELGDSALYLCASSFGLAGDNEQFFGPGTRLTVL.

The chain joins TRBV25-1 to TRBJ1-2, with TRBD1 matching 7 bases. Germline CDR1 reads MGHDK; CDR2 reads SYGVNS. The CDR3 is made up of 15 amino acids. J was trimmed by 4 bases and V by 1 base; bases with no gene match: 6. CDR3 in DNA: TGTGCCAGCAGTGAATGGGACAGTGGCTCCTATGGCTACACCTTC. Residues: CASSEWDSGSYGYTF.

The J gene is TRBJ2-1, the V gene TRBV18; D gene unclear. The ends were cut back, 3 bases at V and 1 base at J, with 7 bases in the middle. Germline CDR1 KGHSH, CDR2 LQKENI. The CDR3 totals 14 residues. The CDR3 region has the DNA TGTGCCAGCTCACCGGAGTTTTCCTACAATGAGCAGTTCTTC. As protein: CASSPEFSYNEQFF.

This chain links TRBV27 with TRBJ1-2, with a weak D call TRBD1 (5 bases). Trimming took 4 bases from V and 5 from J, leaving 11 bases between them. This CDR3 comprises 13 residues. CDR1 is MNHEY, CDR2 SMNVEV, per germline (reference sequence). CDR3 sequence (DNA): TGTGCCAGCAGTTCCTTGGGGGGGTATGGCTACACCTTC. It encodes CASSSLGGYGYTF.

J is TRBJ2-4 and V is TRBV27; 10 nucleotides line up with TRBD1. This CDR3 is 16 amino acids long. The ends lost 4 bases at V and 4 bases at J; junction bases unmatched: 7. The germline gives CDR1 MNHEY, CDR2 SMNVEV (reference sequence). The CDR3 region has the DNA TGTGCCAGCAGTTCAGGGACAGGGGCCGGGAAAAACATTCAGTACTTC. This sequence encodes CASSSGTGAGKNIQYF.

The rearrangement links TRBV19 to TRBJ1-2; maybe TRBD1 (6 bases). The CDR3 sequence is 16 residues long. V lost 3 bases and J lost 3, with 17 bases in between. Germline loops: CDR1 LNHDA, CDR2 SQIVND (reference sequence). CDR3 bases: TGTGCCAGTAGTATCCGAGACAGGAGCCAGGACTATGGCTACACCTTC. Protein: CASSIRDRSQDYGYTF.

The CDR3 loop reads CASSLGAGFMNTEAFF. The CDR3 nucleotides are TGTGCCAGCAGCTTAGGGGCAGGGTTCATGAACACTGAAGCTTTCTTT. V and J are TRBV7-9 and TRBJ1-1, with D perhaps matching TRBD1 (5 bases). The CDR3 length is 16 residues. Deletions cut 1 base from V and 0 bases from J, with 12 bases between. The germline CDR1 and CDR2 sequences are SEHNR and FQNEAQ (reference sequence).

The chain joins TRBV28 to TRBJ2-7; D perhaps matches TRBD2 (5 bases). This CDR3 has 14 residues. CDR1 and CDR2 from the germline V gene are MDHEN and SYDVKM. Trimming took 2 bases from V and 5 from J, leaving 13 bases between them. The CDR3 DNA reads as TGTGCCAGCAGTTTACGGCTGGGAGTCGACGAGCAGTACTTC. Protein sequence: CASSLRLGVDEQYF.

The CDR3 nucleotides read TGTGCCAGCAGTGAGACTGTATATGGCTACACCTTC. This encodes CASSETVYGYTF. The rearrangement joins TRBV2 to TRBJ1-2; no clear D gene. CDR3 length: 12 amino acids. Per germline, CDR1 SNHLY and CDR2 FYNNEI. The V end lost 3 bases, the J end lost 5 bases, and 7 bases lay between the germline ends.

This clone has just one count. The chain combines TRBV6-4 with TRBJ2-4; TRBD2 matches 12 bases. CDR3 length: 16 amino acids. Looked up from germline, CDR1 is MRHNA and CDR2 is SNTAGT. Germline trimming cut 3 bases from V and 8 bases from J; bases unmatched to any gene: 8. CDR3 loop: CASSETSGGSVDIQYF. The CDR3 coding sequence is TGTGCCAGCAGTGAGACTAGCGGGGGTAGTGTGGACATTCAGTACTTC.

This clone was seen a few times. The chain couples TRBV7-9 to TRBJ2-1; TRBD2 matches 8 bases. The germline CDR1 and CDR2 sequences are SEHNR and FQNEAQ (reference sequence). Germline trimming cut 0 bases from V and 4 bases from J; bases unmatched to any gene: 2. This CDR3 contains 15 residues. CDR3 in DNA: TGTGCCAGCAGCTTAGCTAGCGGGGATTACAATGAGCAGTTCTTC. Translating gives CASSLASGDYNEQFF.

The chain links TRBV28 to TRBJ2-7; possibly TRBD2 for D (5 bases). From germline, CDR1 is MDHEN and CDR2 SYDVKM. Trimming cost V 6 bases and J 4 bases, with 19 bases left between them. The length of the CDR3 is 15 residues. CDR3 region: CASSPVWGEIYEQYF. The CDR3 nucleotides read TGTGCCAGCAGCCCGGTCTGGGGAGAAATTTACGAGCAGTACTTC.

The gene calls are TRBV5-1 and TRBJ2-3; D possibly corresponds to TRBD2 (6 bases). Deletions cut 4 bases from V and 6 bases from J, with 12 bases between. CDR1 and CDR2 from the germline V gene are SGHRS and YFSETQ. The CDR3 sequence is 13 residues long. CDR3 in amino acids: CASSDGTQDTQYF. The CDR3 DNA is TGCGCCAGCAGCGACGGGACTCAGGATACGCAGTATTTT.

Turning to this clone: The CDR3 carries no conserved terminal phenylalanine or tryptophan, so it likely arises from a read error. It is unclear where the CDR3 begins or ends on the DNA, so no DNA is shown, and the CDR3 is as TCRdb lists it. This CDR3 is CASSYGRDSSTL. The genes are TRBV6-6 and TRBJ2-7; TRBD1, the table's D call, was not compared with the DNA. Per the germline V gene, CDR1 is MNHNY and CDR2 is SVGAGI (reference sequence). The CDR3 length is 12 residues, termini included.